This TCR beta chain was found in a study of T cells in Graves' hyperthyroidism and ophthalmopathy. Study overall: Peripheral blood specimens were obtained at initial diagnosis, prior to any treatment. Points from the study as a whole: The majority of expanded thyroid clonotypes above 0.001 also appeared in blood.

TCR beta CDR3 regions were amplified from RNA. A first-round RT-PCR of the TCR CDR3 used the HTBI primer set. TCRdb independently ran MiXCR on the multiplex PCR reads; one entry per CDR3 protein. The table lists approximately 600,000 distinct CDR3 sequences, roughly 14% of them singletons. Each person with ophthalmopathy scored at least 3 on the Clinical Activity Score, reached NOSPECS grade 4 or higher, and had been ill under 3 months. For the diagnoses, clinical symptoms, serum thyroxine and TRAb, thyroid ultrasound and orbital computed tomography were used. After removal of 0 bases from V and 3 bases from J, the junction contained 4 bases not matched to a gene. CDR1 is SGHTA, CDR2 FQGNSA, per germline. The CDR3 consists of 16 residues. This clonotype has a count of ten or more. The antigen is unknown.

This receptor was taken from a woman aged 40-49 years with Graves' ophthalmopathy. The sample was blood. The V and J genes are TRBV7-2 and TRBJ2-5; 10 nucleotides match TRBD2. CDR3 region: CASSLASLAGKETQYF. The CDR3 DNA reads as TGTGCCAGCAGCTTAGCTTCACTAGCGGGAAAAGAGACCCAGTACTTC.